A single sample is the source of the 3 T cell receptor beta chains below, sequenced in a study of blood T cell repertoires in COVID-19. Assay used: immunoSEQ multiplex PCR; TCRdb lists only in-frame clones, some missing. This table has fewer than 65,000 clones, around 93% appearing once. The specimen was peripheral blood. The receptor source for this set is a man in his forties or fifties with acute or convalescent COVID-19.

This rearrangement joins TRBV24-1 to TRBJ2-1; 10 positions match TRBD2. The CDR3 extends over 16 amino acids. The germline gives CDR1 KGHDR, CDR2 SFDVKD. The V gene end was trimmed by 2 bases and the J gene end by 4 bases; junction bases not matched to a gene: 4. DNA for the CDR3: TGTGCCACCAGTGATTCGAGCGGGGGGGCGTACAATGAGCAGTTCTTC. This encodes CATSDSSGGAYNEQFF.

The chain employs TRBV5-5 and TRBJ1-3; weak D call: TRBD1 (5 bases). Trimming took 4 bases from V and 0 from J, leaving 11 bases between them. From germline, CDR1 is SGHKS and CDR2 YYEKEE (reference sequence). The CDR3 spans 15 residues. In DNA form, the CDR3 reads TGTGCCAGCAGCCCCGACAGTGTCTCTGGAAACACCATATATTTT. It yields the protein CASSPDSVSGNTIYF.

This chain joins TRBV4-1 and TRBJ1-1, with D perhaps TRBD1 (6 bases). The CDR3 is 16 residues long. From germline, CDR1 is MGHRA and CDR2 YSYEKL. The germline V and J ends were trimmed by 5 bases and 1 base, with 17 bases remaining between them. The CDR3 spells CASSTKGGGKNTEAFF. Here the CDR3 DNA reads TGCGCCAGCAGCACCAAAGGGGGGGGAAAGAACACTGAAGCTTTCTTT.